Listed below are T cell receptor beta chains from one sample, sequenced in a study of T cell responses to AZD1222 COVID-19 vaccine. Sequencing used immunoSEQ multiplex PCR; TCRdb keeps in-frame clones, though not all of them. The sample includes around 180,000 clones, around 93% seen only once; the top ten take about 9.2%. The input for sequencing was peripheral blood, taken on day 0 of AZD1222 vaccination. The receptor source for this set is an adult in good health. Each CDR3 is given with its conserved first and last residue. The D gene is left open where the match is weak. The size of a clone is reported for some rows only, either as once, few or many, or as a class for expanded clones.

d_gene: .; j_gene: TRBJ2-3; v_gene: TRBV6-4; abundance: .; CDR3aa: CASSTGSTDTQYF; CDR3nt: TGTGCCAGCAGCACGGGGAGCACAGATACGCAGTATTTT
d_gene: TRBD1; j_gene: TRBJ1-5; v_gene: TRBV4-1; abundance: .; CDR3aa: CASSLGQGLNQPQHF; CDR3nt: TGCGCCAGCAGCCTTGGACAGGGCCTCAATCAGCCCCAGCATTTT
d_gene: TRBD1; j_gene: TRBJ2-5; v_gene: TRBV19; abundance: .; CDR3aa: CASSYRGRQETQYF; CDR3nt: TGTGCCAGTAGTTACAGGGGGCGCCAAGAGACCCAGTACTTC
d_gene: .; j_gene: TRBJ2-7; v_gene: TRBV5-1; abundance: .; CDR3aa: CASSLGTTGEQYF; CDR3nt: TGCGCCAGCAGCTTGGGGACAACGGGCGAGCAGTACTTC
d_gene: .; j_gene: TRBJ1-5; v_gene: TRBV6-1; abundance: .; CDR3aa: CASSERAGLSNQPQHF; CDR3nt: TGTGCCAGCAGTGAGAGGGCAGGGCTTAGCAATCAGCCCCAGCATTTT
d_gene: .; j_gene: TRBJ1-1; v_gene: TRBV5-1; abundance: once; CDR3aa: CASSLFRGNTEAFF; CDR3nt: TGCGCCAGCAGCTTATTCCGGGGGAACACTGAAGCTTTCTTT
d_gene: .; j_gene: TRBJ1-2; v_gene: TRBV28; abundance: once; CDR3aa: CASSTRQAARGYTF; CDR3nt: TGTGCCAGCAGTACCCGACAGGCCGCTAGAGGCTACACCTTC
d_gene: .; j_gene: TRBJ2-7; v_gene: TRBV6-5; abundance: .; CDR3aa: CATLGTPTYEQYF; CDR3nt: TGTGCCACCCTCGGGACGCCTACCTACGAGCAGTACTTC
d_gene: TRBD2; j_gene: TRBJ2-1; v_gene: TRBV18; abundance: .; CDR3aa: CASSPRASGDNEQFF; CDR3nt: TGTGCCAGCTCACCGCGAGCTAGCGGGGACAATGAGCAGTTCTTC
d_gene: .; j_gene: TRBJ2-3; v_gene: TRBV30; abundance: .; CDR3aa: CAWSRATDTQYF; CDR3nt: TGTGCCTGGAGTCGGGCCACAGATACGCAGTATTTT
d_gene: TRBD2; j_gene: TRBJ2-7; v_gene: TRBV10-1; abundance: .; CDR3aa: CARDPGLTYEQYF; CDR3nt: TGCGCCAGGGACCCGGGACTAACCTACGAGCAGTACTTC
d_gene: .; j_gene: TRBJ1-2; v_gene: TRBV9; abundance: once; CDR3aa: CASSVDVAGPSRSGYTF; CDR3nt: TGTGCCAGCAGCGTAGATGTCGCGGGCCCCAGTCGGTCTGGCTACACCTTC
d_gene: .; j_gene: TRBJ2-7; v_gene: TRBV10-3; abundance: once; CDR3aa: CAISELSEQYF; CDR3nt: TGTGCCATCAGTGAGTTGAGTGAGCAGTACTTC
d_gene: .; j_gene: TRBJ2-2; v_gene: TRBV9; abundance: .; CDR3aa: CASSVGGSAGELFF; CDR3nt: TGTGCCAGCAGCGTAGGAGGGTCAGCCGGGGAGCTGTTTTTT
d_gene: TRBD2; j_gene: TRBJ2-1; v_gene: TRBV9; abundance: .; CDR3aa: CASSVGPPSGSSYNEQFF; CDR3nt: TGTGCCAGCAGCGTAGGTCCGCCTAGCGGGAGCTCCTACAATGAGCAGTTCTTC
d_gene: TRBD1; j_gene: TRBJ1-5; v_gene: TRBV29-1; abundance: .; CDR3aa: CSAGQGNQPQHF; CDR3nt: TGCAGCGCCGGACAGGGCAATCAGCCCCAGCATTTT
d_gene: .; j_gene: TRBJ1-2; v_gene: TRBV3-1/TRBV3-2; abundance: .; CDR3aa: CASSQIGRYGYTF; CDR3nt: TGTGCCAGCAGCCAGATCGGGAGATATGGCTACACCTTC
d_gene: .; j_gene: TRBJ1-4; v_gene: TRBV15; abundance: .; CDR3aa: CATSRGDDLNEKLFF; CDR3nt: TGTGCCACCAGCAGGGGCGATGATCTTAATGAAAAACTGTTTTTT
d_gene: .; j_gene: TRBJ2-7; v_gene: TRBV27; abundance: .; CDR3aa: CASRGIRGIFSEQYF; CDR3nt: TGTGCCAGCAGAGGAATAAGGGGAATTTTTAGCGAGCAGTACTTC
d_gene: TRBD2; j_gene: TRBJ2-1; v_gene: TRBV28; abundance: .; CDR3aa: CASSRTSGRGEQFF; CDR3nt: TGTGCCAGCAGTAGGACTAGCGGGAGGGGTGAGCAGTTCTTC
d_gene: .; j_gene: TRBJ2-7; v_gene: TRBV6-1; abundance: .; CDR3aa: CASTPDSSYEQYF; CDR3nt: TGTGCCAGCACCCCGGACTCTTCCTACGAGCAGTACTTC
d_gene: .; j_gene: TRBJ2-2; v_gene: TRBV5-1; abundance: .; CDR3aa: CASSLVAPSHTGELFF; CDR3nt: TGCGCCAGCAGCTTGGTTGCACCTTCCCACACCGGGGAGCTGTTTTTT
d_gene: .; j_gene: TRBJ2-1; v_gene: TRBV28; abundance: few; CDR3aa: CASSLTGAYEQFF; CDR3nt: TGTGCCAGCAGTTTAACGGGAGCCTATGAGCAGTTCTTC
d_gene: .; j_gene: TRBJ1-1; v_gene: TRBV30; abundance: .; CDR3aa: CAWSLEMNTEAFF; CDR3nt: TGTGCCTGGAGTCTGGAGATGAACACTGAAGCTTTCTTT
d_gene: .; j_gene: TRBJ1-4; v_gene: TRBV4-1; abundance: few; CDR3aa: CASLSGYEKLFF; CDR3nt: TGCGCCAGCCTCAGCGGATATGAAAAACTGTTTTTT
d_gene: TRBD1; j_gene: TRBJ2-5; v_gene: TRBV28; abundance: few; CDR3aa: CASSFSTGVGQETQYF; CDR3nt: TGTGCCAGCAGTTTCTCAACAGGGGTGGGGCAAGAGACCCAGTACTTC
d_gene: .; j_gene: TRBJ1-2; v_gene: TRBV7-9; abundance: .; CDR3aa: CASSDRSYGYTF; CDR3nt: TGTGCCAGCAGCGATCGGAGCTATGGCTACACCTTC
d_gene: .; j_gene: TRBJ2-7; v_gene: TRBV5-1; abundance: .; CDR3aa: CASSLKRGAGEQYF; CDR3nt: TGCGCCAGCAGCTTGAAGAGGGGCGCGGGCGAGCAGTACTTC
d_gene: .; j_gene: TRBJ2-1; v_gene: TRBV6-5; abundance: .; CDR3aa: CASRSAGRNEQFF; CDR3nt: TGTGCCAGCAGGAGTGCAGGACGCAATGAGCAGTTCTTC
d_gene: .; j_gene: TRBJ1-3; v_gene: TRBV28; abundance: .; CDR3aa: CASSSERSSGNTIYF; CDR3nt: TGTGCCAGCTCCTCCGAACGGTCCTCTGGAAACACCATATATTTT
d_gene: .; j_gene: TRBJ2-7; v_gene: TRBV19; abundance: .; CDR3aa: CASSTMSNYEQYF; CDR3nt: TGTGCCAGTAGTACAATGAGTAACTACGAGCAGTACTTC